One and the same sample provided the 28 T cell receptor beta chains below, sequenced in a study of regulatory T cells in long-lasting Graves disease. HTBI primers from iRepertoire and Arm-PCR of CDR3 regions yielded the TCR beta libraries. MiXCR, applied by TCRdb to the multiplex PCR reads, yields one record per CDR3 protein. The sample includes around 420,000 distinct CDR3 sequences, about a sixth seen only once; the top ten take about 24%. Stated time point: newly diagnosed GD, antithyroid drugs for less than 3 months. Making the TCR library involved RNA that had been extracted from PBMCs. Here the sequenced sample was peripheral blood mononuclear cells (PBMCs), taken at new diagnosis, from a patient treated with antithyroid drugs. The receptor set was obtained from a female donor with Graves disease.

This chain links TRBV2 with TRBJ1-3; D remains ambiguous. The CDR3 is 13 residues long. V was trimmed by 1 base and J by 4 bases, leaving 5 bases between them. Germline CDR1 is SNHLY and CDR2 is FYNNEI. CDR3 amino acids: CASSEVAGNTIYF. The CDR3 DNA follows: TGTGCCAGCAGTGAAGTTGCAGGAAACACCATATATTTT. The entire variable domain, with the rest obtained from reference TRBV2 and TRBJ1-3, is as follows: EPEVTQTPSHQVTQMGQEVILRCVPISNHLYFYWYRQILGQKVEFLVSFYNNEISEKSEIFDDQFSVERPDGSNFTLKIRSTKLEDSAMYFCASSEVAGNTIYFGEGSWLTVV.

This clonotype appeared many times. The V call is TRBV6-5, the J call TRBJ2-7, with TRBD2 matching 10 bases. Unmatched junction bases numbered 11, after V lost 2 bases and J lost 7 bases. Germline V gene sequence: CDR1 MNHEY, CDR2 SVGAGI. The length of the CDR3 is 16 residues. This chain's CDR3 is CASSYGPAGGPREQYF. DNA for the CDR3: TGTGCCAGCAGTTACGGGCCAGCGGGAGGGCCCAGGGAGCAGTACTTC.

This clonotype was seen many times. The V and J genes are TRBV28 and TRBJ1-5, with D possibly matching TRBD1 (5 bases). The CDR3 has 11 residues. Germline V gene lookup returns CDR1 MDHEN and CDR2 SYDVKM. V lost 6 bases and J 15 bases, leaving 15 bases between the germline ends. CDR3 region: CASSLGTSPHF. The CDR3 DNA reads as TGTGCCAGCAGCCTAGGGACCTCCCCGCATTTT.

This clonotype came up many times. CDR3 sequence (DNA): TGTGCCAGCAGCTTAGATACTAGCGCTACCCTCGGGGAGCTGTTTTTT. Translating gives CASSLDTSATLGELFF. The chain combines TRBV7-2 with TRBJ2-2; 7 nucleotides match TRBD2. V lost 1 base, J lost 7 bases, and 9 bases stayed unmatched. The CDR3 length is 16 residues. Germline loops: CDR1 SGHTA, CDR2 FQGNSA. Supplemented by reference TRBV7-2 and TRBJ2-2, the full variable domain reads GAGVSQSPSNKVTEKGKDVELRCDPISGHTALYWYRQSLGQGLEFLIYFQGNSAPDKSGLPSDRFSAERTGGSVSTLTIQRTQQEDSAVYLCASSLDTSATLGELFFGEGSRLTVL.

CDR3 amino acids: CASSQKQVGDTEAFF. CDR3 nucleotides: TGTGCCAGCAGCCAAAAACAGGTGGGCGACACTGAAGCTTTCTTT. The rearrangement joins TRBV7-9 to TRBJ1-1, with a tentative D call TRBD1 (5 bases). CDR1 SEHNR and CDR2 FQNEAQ come from the germline V gene (reference sequence). The germline V and J ends were trimmed by 5 bases and 3 bases, with 16 bases remaining between them. The CDR3 runs to 15 residues.

This clonotype was seen at least ten times. This chain joins TRBV20-1 and TRBJ1-2, with 7 bases matching TRBD1. CDR3 length: 14 amino acids. Germline values: CDR1 DFQATT, CDR2 SNEGSKA (reference sequence). V lost 6 bases, J lost 8 bases, and 15 bases stayed unmatched. The CDR3 here is CSAVGTDTRWGYTF. The CDR3 DNA reads TGCAGTGCCGTAGGGACAGACACCCGCTGGGGCTACACCTTC.

The rearrangement links TRBV7-6 to TRBJ1-2; 10 nucleotides agree with TRBD1. The V segment lost 5 bases and the J segment 8 bases; nucleotides outside the gene matches: 5. This CDR3 has 13 amino acids. The germline gives CDR1 SGHVS, CDR2 FNYEAQ. The CDR3 nucleotides read TGTGCCAGCAGCGCGGGACAGGGGACGGGCTACACCTTC. Protein product: CASSAGQGTGYTF.

This clonotype was counted between two and nine times. The rearrangement uses TRBV29-1 and TRBJ1-1; maybe TRBD1 (5 bases). This CDR3 has 14 amino acids. V was shortened by 5 bases and J by 1 base, with 14 bases between the two germline ends. Germline V lookup: CDR1 SQVTM, CDR2 ANQGSEA. The CDR3 DNA reads TGCAGCGTTCTCAGCGGACACGGGAACACTGAAGCTTTCTTT. This sequence encodes CSVLSGHGNTEAFF.

The table lists this clonotype with a few counts. The chain recombines TRBV9 with TRBJ2-5; possibly TRBD1 for D (5 bases). The germline gives CDR1 SGDLS, CDR2 YYNGEE. The CDR3 has 15 amino acids. Trimming left V 0 bases short and J 4 bases short, with 13 bases between. CDR3 DNA: TGTGCCAGCAGCGTAGAGGGCAGGGTCTCAGAGACCCAGTACTTC. Amino acids: CASSVEGRVSETQYF.

This clonotype was seen only a few times. This is likely a read error, given that the CDR3 carries no conserved phenylalanine or tryptophan at its end. The rearrangement links TRBV19 to TRBJ1-1; 7 bases are shared with TRBD1. V lost 4 bases to trimming and J lost 3 bases; unmatched junction nucleotides: 8. The length of the CDR3 is 15 residues. CDR1 and CDR2 from the germline V gene are LNHDA and SQIVND (reference sequence). The chain's CDR3 is CASSTNDRDYTEAFL. As DNA, the CDR3 is TGTGCCAGTAGTACCAACGACAGGGATTACACTGAAGCTTTCCTT.

This clonotype was seen ten or more times. V gene TRBV27 combines with J gene TRBJ1-2; TRBD1 aligns across 7 bases. Per the germline V gene, CDR1 is MNHEY and CDR2 is SMNVEV (reference sequence). The CDR3 spans 14 residues. J lost 3 bases, V lost 3 bases, and 4 bases had no gene match. DNA of the CDR3: TGTGCCAGCAGTTTGAGTCAGGGGGACTATGGCTACACCTTC. Its protein product is CASSLSQGDYGYTF.

There are many counts of this clonotype. The chain links TRBV30 to TRBJ2-1; 9 bases align to TRBD2. CDR3 length equals 14 residues. Per germline, CDR1 GTSNPN and CDR2 SVGIG (reference sequence). With V trimmed by 1 base and J by 8 bases, 6 bases remained unmatched. CDR3 sequence reads: CAWSASGRWDEQFF. CDR3 coding DNA: TGTGCCTGGAGTGCCAGCGGGAGGTGGGATGAGCAGTTCTTC. Variable domain in full (rest from reference TRBV30 and TRBJ2-1): SQTIHQWPATLVQPVGSPLSLECTVEGTSNPNLYWYRQAAGRGLQLLFYSVGIGQISSEVPQNLSASRPQDRQFILSSKKLLLSDSGFYLCAWSASGRWDEQFFGPGTRLTVL.

The sample holds one count of this clonotype. This clone may be a read error of a much larger clone one base away. V is TRBV30 and J is TRBJ2-7; no firm D call. V lost 5 bases to trimming and J lost 5 bases, with 19 bases between them. CDR1 and CDR2 (germline): GTSNPN, SVGIG (reference sequence). The CDR3 has 14 amino acids. This CDR3 reads CAWAHVPSRHEQYF. The CDR3 DNA is TGTGCCTGGGCCCACGTCCCTAGTAGGCACGAGCAGTACTTC.

This clonotype appeared many times. This CDR3 reads CASRYGDSGTTDTQYF. The DNA of the CDR3 is TGCGCCAGCAGGTACGGGGATAGCGGGACCACAGATACGCAGTATTTT. The rearrangement links TRBV5-1 to TRBJ2-3; 8 positions match TRBD2. This CDR3 comprises 16 residues. Per germline, CDR1 SGHRS and CDR2 YFSETQ. V lost 5 bases and J lost 2; bases outside the gene matches: 10.

This clonotype showed up many times. The rearrangement uses TRBV14 and TRBJ2-5; the D gene is possibly TRBD1 (6 bases). Per germline, CDR1 SGHDN and CDR2 FVKESK. This CDR3 is built from 13 residues. V gave up 0 bases and J gave up 5 bases, with 7 bases separating them. The DNA of the CDR3 is TGTGCCAGCAGCCAAGATCAGGGGGAGACCCAGTACTTC. Encoded protein: CASSQDQGETQYF.

This clonotype was detected only a few times. The rearrangement uses TRBV9 and TRBJ1-1; D is ambiguous. Germline lookup yields CDR1 SGDLS and CDR2 YYNGEE. There are 14 residues in the CDR3. V dropped 3 bases and J dropped 5 bases, with 14 bases sitting between them. Here the CDR3 reads CASSGGNNPTEAFF. The DNA for the CDR3 is TGTGCCAGCAGCGGCGGAAATAACCCGACTGAAGCTTTCTTT.

Many counts were recorded for this clonotype. This rearrangement joins TRBV5-5 to TRBJ1-2; no firm D call. The V gene's germline CDR1 is SGHKS and CDR2 YYEKEE (reference sequence). This CDR3 region has 15 residues. V lost 0 bases, J lost 5 bases, and 14 bases lay in between. The CDR3 loop reads CASSLEGSLRYGYTF. The CDR3 nucleotides are TGTGCCAGCAGCTTGGAAGGCTCCTTGCGGTATGGCTACACCTTC. Full variable domain (missing parts from reference TRBV5-5 and TRBJ1-2): DAGVTQSPTHLIKTRGQQVTLRCSPISGHKSVSWYQQVLGQGPQFIFQYYEKEERGRGNFPDRFSARQFPNYSSELNVNALLLGDSALYLCASSLEGSLRYGYTFGSGTRLTVV.

This clonotype was recorded at least ten times. This sequence joins TRBV30 and TRBJ2-3; possible D gene TRBD2, 5 bases. Germline assignment: CDR1 GTSNPN and CDR2 SVGIG (reference sequence). The CDR3 loop spans 13 amino acids. The V end lost 2 bases, the J end lost 5 bases, and 11 bases lay between the germline ends. The CDR3 is CAWSLAHGDTQYF. The CDR3 DNA sequence: TGTGCCTGGAGTCTAGCTCACGGAGATACGCAGTATTTT.

This clonotype has ten or more counts. The DNA of the CDR3 is TGTGCTAGTGGTCCAACTGGGGACTCCTACAATGAGCAGTTCTTC. It translates to CASGPTGDSYNEQFF. The chain recombines TRBV12-5 with TRBJ2-1; D is unclear. CDR1 is LGHNT, CDR2 FRNRAP, per germline. The CDR3 length is 15 residues. Trimming stripped 5 bases from V and 0 bases from J, with 11 bases between.

This clonotype was detected ten times or more. This CDR3 is CATSPGLAGGLTYNEQFF. CDR3 bases: TGTGCCACCTCACCGGGACTAGCGGGAGGACTAACCTACAATGAGCAGTTCTTC. The chain recombines TRBV2 with TRBJ2-1; 15 bases match TRBD2. CDR1 and CDR2 from the germline V gene are SNHLY and FYNNEI. V was clipped by 10 bases and J by 2 bases; unmatched bases: 12. CDR3 length equals 18 residues.

This clonotype showed up many times. J is TRBJ1-1 and V is TRBV28; D gene ambiguous. V gave up 6 bases and J gave up 3 bases, with 17 bases separating them. Germline loops: CDR1 MDHEN, CDR2 SYDVKM. This CDR3 region has 15 residues. In DNA form, the CDR3 reads TGTGCCAGCAGAACCTTCGGGTGGGGATACACTGAAGCTTTCTTT. Amino acid sequence: CASRTFGWGYTEAFF.

Concerning this clonotype: A read error may account for a junction end that differs from germline. The chain employs TRBV6-1 and TRBJ2-7; 11 positions match TRBD2. This CDR3 is built from 16 residues. Per the germline V gene, CDR1 is MNHNS and CDR2 is SASEGT. CDR3 in amino acids: CASREVTSGSVYEQYF. The CDR3 nucleotides are TGTGCCAGCAGGGAAGTAACTAGCGGGAGCGTCTACGAGCAGTACTTC.

Many counts were recorded for this clonotype. This chain links TRBV11-2 with TRBJ1-1; possible D gene TRBD1, 5 bases. The CDR3 length is 16 residues. The V gene lost 3 bases and the J gene lost 3 bases, with 17 bases spanning the gap. CDR1 is SGHAT, CDR2 FQNNGV, per germline. CDR3 in amino acids: CASSLIWGGKDTEAFF. The CDR3 region has the DNA TGTGCCAGCAGCTTGATATGGGGGGGTAAGGACACTGAAGCTTTCTTT.

This clonotype was detected a few times. A much larger clonotype is one base distant, so this may be a read error. J is TRBJ1-1 and V is TRBV3-1; TRBD1 matches 7 bases. V trimming: 4 bases; J trimming: 4 bases; junction bases outside the gene matches: 9. Germline V gene lookup returns CDR1 LGHDT and CDR2 YNNKEL (reference sequence). The CDR3 runs to 15 residues. The CDR3 bases are TGTGCCAGCAGCCTCGGGACAGCAAAGAGCACTGAAGCTTTCTTT. Residues: CASSLGTAKSTEAFF.

Note on this clonotype: A far larger clone is one nucleotide away, so this likely arose from a read error. The chain carries TRBV11-2 and TRBJ2-4; the D gene is possibly TRBD2 (5 bases). The V gene lost 1 base and the J gene lost 13 bases, with 20 bases spanning the gap. Looked up from germline, CDR1 is SGHAT and CDR2 is FQNNGV. The CDR3 is made up of 15 amino acids. The CDR3 loop reads CASSLVLTDYNEQYF. The CDR3 DNA is TGTGCCAGCAGCTTAGTTCTCACAGACTACAATGAGCAGTACTTC.

This clonotype has a handful of counts. This chain uses TRBV9 with TRBJ1-2; possible D gene TRBD1, 6 bases. The germline V gene has CDR1 SGDLS and CDR2 YYNGEE. The length of the CDR3 is 15 residues. Trimming pared 0 bases from V and 8 bases from J, leaving 17 bases between. The DNA of the CDR3 is TGTGCCAGCAGCGTAGGGCTCAGCAGGGGCCGCGGCTACACCTTC. It translates to CASSVGLSRGRGYTF.

The chain links TRBV29-1 to TRBJ1-2; no clear D gene. CDR3 size: 13 residues. Germline lookup yields CDR1 SQVTM and CDR2 ANQGSEA. V was clipped by 0 bases and J by 4 bases, with 9 bases between them. Written as DNA, the CDR3 is TGCAGCGTTGAAGATCAGACATCCTATGGCTACACCTTC. This translates into CSVEDQTSYGYTF.

This clonotype was seen at least ten times. The rearrangement links TRBV30 to TRBJ2-7; 9 nucleotides line up with TRBD1. From germline, CDR1 is GTSNPN and CDR2 SVGIG (reference sequence). V shed 5 bases and J 4 bases; nucleotides not matched to a gene: 12. The CDR3 is 15 residues long. The DNA of the CDR3 is TGTGCCTGGCGAAGGACAGGGGCGCGGATTTACGAGCAGTACTTC. It yields the protein CAWRRTGARIYEQYF.